The clone carrying this TCR beta chain was counted between two and nine times. The CDR3 spans 14 residues. V was shortened by 6 bases and J by 8 bases, with 17 bases between the two germline ends. This record belongs to a study of blood T cells in healthy people across ages. A second PCR, run for 7 to 11 cycles, used a sample-barcoded 5' primer plus a J-beta primer mix. TCRdb reanalysed the 5' RACE reads using MiXCR and keeps one entry per CDR3 protein. This table holds just under 550,000 distinct CDR3 sequences, around 24% found once. Each sample used at least 6.5 million PBMCs. These data were likewise used in another study, on T cells of mothers and their children. That work contributes: Donation involved three healthy Caucasian mothers and the six children that they had.

The sample comprised blood. The origin of this receptor is a boy younger than 18 in good health. The chain combines TRBV12-3 or TRBV12-4 with TRBJ2-4; either TRBD1 or TRBD2 may supply D (5 bases each). This CDR3 is CASSGSGGWDIQYF. The CDR3 DNA sequence: TGTGCCAGCAGCGGTAGTGGGGGATGGGACATTCAGTACTTC.